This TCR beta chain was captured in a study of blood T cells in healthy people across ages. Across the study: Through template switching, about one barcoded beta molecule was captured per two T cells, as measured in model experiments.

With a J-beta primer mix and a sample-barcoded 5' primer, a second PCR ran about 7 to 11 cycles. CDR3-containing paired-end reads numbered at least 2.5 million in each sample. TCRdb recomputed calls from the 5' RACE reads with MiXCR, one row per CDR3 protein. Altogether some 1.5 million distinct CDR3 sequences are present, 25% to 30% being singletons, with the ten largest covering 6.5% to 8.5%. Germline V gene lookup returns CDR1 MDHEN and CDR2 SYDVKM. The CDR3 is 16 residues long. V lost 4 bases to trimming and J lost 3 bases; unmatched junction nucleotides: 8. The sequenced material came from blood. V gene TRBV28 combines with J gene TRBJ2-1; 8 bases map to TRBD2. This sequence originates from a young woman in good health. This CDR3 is CASSSPASGFYNEQFF. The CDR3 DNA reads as TGTGCCAGCAGTTCTCCCGCTAGCGGGTTCTACAATGAGCAGTTCTTC.